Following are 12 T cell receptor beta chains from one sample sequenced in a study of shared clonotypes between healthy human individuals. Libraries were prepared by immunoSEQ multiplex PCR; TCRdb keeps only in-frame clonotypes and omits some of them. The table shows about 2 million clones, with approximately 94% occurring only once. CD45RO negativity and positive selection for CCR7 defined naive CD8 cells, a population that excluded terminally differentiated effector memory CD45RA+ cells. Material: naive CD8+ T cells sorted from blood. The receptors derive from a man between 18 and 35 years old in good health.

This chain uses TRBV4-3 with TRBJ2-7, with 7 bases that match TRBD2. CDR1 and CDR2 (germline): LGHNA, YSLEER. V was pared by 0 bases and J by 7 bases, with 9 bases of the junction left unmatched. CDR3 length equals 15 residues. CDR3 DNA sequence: TGCGCCAGCAGCCAAGAATCGGGCGGGAGAGAAGAGCAGTACTTC. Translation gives CASSQESGGREEQYF.

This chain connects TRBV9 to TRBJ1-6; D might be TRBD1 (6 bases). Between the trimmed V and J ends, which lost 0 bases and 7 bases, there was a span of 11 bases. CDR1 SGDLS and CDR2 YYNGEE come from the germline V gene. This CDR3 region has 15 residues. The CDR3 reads CASSVARGANSPLHF. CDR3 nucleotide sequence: TGTGCCAGCAGCGTAGCACGGGGGGCGAATTCACCCCTCCACTTT.

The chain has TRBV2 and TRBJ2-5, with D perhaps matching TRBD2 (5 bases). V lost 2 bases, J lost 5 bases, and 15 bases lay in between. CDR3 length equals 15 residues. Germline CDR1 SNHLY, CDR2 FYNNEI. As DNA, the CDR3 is TGTGCCAGCAGTGAACCCGAGCTAGCCGTGGAGACCCAGTACTTC. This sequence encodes CASSEPELAVETQYF.

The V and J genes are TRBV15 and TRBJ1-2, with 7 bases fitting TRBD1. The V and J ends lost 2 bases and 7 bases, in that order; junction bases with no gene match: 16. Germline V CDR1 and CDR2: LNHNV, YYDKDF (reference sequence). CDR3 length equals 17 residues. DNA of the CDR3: TGTGCCACCAGCAGACCTCACGCTCAGGGGGGTAATAGTGGCTACACCTTC. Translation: CATSRPHAQGGNSGYTF.

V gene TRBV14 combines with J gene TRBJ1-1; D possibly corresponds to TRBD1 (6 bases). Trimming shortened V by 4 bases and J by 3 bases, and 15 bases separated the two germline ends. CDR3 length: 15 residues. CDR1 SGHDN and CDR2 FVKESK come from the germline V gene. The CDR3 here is CASSPEWGGYTEAFF. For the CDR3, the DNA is TGTGCCAGCAGCCCTGAATGGGGGGGCTACACTGAAGCTTTCTTT.

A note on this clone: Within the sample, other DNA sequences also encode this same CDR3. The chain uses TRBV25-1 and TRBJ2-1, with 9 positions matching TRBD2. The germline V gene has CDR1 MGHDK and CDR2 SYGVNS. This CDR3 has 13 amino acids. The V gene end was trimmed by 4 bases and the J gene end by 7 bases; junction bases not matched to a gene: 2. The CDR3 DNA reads TGTGCCAGCAGTGTGGGACTAGCAAATGAGCAGTTCTTC. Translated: CASSVGLANEQFF.

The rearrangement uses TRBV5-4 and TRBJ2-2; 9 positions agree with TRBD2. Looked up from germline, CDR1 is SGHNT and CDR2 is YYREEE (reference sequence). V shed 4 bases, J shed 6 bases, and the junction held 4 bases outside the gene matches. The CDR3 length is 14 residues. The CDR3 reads CASSQGLASGELFF. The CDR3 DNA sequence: TGTGCCAGCAGCCAGGGACTAGCCTCCGGGGAGCTGTTTTTT.

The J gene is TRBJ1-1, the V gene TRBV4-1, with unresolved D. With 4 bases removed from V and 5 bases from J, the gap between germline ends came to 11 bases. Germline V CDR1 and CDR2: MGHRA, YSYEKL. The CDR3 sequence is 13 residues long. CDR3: CASSPPAVTEAFF. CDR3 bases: TGCGCCAGCAGCCCCCCCGCAGTTACTGAAGCTTTCTTT.

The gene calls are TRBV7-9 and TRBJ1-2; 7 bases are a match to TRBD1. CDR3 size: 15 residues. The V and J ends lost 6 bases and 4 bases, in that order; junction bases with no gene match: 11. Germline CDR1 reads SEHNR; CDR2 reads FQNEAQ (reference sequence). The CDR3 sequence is CASSQDDRDVYGYTF. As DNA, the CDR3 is TGTGCCAGCAGTCAAGATGACAGGGACGTCTATGGCTACACCTTC.

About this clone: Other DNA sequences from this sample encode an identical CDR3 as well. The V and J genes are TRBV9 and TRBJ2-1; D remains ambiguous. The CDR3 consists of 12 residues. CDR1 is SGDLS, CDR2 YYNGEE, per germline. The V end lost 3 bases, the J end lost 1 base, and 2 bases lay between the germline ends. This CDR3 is CASSASYNEQFF. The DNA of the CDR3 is TGTGCCAGCAGCGCATCCTACAATGAGCAGTTCTTC. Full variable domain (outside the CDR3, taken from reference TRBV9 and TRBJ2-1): DSGVTQTPKHLITATGQRVTLRCSPRSGDLSVYWYQQSLDQGLQFLIQYYNGEERAKGNILERFSAQQFPDLHSELNLSSLELGDSALYFCASSASYNEQFFGPGTRLTVL.

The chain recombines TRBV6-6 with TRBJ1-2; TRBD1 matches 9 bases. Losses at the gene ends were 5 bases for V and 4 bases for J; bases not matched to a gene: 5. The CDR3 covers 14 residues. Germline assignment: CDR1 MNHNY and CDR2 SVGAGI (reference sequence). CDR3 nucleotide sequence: TGTGCCAGCAGTACCGGACAGGGGCTCTATGGCTACACCTTC. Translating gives CASSTGQGLYGYTF.

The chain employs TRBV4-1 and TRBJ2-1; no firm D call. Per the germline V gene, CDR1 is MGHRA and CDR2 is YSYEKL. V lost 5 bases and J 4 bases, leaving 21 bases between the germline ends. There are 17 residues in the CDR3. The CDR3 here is CASSDPPPGGPYNEQFF. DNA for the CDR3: TGCGCCAGCAGCGACCCACCCCCCGGCGGACCGTACAATGAGCAGTTCTTC.